This T cell receptor beta chain was observed in a study of cytomegalovirus exposure and HLA in healthy donors. Study-wide background: Genotyping of more than 300 donors showed that roughly 83% belonged to the Caucasian-associated ancestry cluster.

PCR involved 60 Vbeta and 13 Jbeta primers. TCRdb keeps only in-frame clones here, not all; method: immunoSEQ multiplex PCR. The data hold 200,000 to 250,000 clones, with around 79% observed a single time. Germline CDR1 is MNHEY and CDR2 is SVGAGI. The CDR3 extends over 16 amino acids. V gave up 4 bases and J gave up 4 bases; unmatched junction bases: 11. The TCR sequence derives from a girl aged 2 to 10 in good health and CMV-seronegative. The gene calls are TRBV6-5 and TRBJ1-1; 8 nucleotides agree with TRBD1. Sequencing used PBMCs. CDR3 sequence reads: CASSSPTGAYGTEAFF. The CDR3 DNA follows: TGTGCCAGCAGTTCCCCGACAGGGGCGTATGGCACTGAAGCTTTCTTT.